The rows below give T cell receptor beta chains drawn from one sample of a study of identical twins. TCRdb re-derived calls from the 5' RACE reads in MiXCR, one entry per CDR3 protein. The table has 1.5 million or so distinct CDR3 sequences, about 30% seen once. Sequencing was performed on cord blood. The origin of the receptors is a newborn girl in good health. Each CDR3 is given without its conserved first and last residue.

v_call cdr3_aa
TRBV20-1 SAIPGHSYEQY
TRBV7-2 ASSLGKGALRRSDTQY
TRBV2 AQGGYT
TRBV14 ASSQAPGQRVFSYGYT
TRBV5-1 ASSLGPQETQF
TRBV20-1 SARRTGGGNQPQH
TRBV6-5 ASSYGHARHEKLF
TRBV15 ATSNGLSGDTQY
TRBV5-4 ASSRGGGRPDTQY
TRBV2 ASNNRYYNEQY
TRBV12-3/TRBV12-4 ASSLTLLQLF
TRBV9 ASSVGSIQETQY
TRBV12-3/TRBV12-4 ASIQDRGNTEAF
TRBV7-2 ASSASRIHNEQF
TRBV2 ASPAPGRTEQF
TRBV3-1 ASSRRGGHEQY
TRBV20-1 SAIPGKLAKNIQY
TRBV2 ASPRPGIDTQY
TRBV12-3/TRBV12-4 ASSLLKRPYEQY
TRBV5-1 ASSNGQEYSPLH